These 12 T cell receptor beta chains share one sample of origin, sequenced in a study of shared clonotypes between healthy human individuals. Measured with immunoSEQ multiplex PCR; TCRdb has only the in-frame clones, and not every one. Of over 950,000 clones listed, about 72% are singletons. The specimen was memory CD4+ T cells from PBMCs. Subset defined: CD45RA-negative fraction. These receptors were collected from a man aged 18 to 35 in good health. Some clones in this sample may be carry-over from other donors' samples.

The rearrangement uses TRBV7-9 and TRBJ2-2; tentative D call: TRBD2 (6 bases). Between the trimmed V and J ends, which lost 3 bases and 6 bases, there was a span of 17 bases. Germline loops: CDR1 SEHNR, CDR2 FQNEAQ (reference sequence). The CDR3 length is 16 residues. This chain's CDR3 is CASSLVSLEGPGELFF. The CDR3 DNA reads TGTGCCAGCAGCTTGGTATCGTTGGAGGGACCCGGGGAGCTGTTTTTT.

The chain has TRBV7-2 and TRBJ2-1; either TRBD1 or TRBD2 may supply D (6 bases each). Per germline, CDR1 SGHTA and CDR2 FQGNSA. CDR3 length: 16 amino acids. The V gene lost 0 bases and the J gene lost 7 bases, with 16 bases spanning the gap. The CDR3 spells CASSLALWGAGNEQFF. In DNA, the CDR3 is TGTGCCAGCAGCTTAGCGCTATGGGGGGCGGGAAATGAGCAGTTCTTC.

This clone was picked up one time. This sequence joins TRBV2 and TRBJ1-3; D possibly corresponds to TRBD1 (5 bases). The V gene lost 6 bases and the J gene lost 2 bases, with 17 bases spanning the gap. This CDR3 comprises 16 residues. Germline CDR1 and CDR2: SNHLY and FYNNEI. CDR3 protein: CASRPFGAGAGNTIYF. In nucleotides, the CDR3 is TGTGCCAGCAGGCCCTTTGGGGCTGGGGCTGGAAACACCATATATTTT. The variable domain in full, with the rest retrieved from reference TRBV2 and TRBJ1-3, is EPEVTQTPSHQVTQMGQEVILRCVPISNHLYFYWYRQILGQKVEFLVSFYNNEISEKSEIFDDQFSVERPDGSNFTLKIRSTKLEDSAMYFCASRPFGAGAGNTIYFGEGSWLTVV.

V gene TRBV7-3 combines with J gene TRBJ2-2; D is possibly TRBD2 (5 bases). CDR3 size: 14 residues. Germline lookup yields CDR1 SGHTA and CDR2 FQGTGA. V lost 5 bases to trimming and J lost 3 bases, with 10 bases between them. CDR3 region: CASSRARDTGELFF. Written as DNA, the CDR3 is TGTGCCAGCAGCCGGGCGCGGGACACCGGGGAGCTGTTTTTT.

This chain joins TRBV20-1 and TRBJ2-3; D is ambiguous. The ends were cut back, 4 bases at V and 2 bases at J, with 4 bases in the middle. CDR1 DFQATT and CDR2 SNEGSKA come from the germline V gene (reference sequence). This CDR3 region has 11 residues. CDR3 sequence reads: CSAIHTDTQYF. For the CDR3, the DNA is TGCAGTGCTATCCACACAGATACGCAGTATTTT.

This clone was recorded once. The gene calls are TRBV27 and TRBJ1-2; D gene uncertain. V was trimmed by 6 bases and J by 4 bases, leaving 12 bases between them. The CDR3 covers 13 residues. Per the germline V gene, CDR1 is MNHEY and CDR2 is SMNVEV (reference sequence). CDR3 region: CASSPDWRYGYTF. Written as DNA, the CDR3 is TGTGCCAGCAGCCCAGACTGGCGCTATGGCTACACCTTC.

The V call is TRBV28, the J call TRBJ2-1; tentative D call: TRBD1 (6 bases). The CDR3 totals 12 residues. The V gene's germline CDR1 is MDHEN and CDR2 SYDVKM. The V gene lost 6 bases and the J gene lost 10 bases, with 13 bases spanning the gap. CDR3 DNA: TGTGCCAGCAGAACCCAGGGGTTGGAGCAGTTCTTC. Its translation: CASRTQGLEQFF.

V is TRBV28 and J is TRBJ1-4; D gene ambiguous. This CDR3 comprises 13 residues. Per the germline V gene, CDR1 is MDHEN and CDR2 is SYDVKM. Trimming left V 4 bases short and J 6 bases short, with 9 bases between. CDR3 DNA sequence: TGTGCCAGCAGTTCAAGCCCCCATGAAAAACTGTTTTTT. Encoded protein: CASSSSPHEKLFF. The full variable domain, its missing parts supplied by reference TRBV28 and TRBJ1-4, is DVKVTQSSRYLVKRTGEKVFLECVQDMDHENMFWYRQDPGLGLRLIYFSYDVKMKEKGDIPEGYSVSREKKERFSLILESASTNQTSMYLCASSSSPHEKLFFGSGTQLSVL.

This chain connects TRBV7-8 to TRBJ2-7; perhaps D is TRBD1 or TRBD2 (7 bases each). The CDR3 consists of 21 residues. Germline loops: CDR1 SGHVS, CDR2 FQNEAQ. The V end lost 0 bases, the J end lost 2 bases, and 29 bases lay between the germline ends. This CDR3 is CASSLAYGPGGRRGSTYEQYF. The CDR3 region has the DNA TGTGCCAGCAGCTTAGCGTACGGCCCAGGGGGACGGCGGGGGTCAACCTACGAGCAGTACTTC. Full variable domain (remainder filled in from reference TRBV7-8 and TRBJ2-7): GAGVSQSPRYKVAKRGQDVALRCDPISGHVSLFWYQQALGQGPEFLTYFQNEAQLDKSGLPSDRFFAERPEGSVSTLKIQRTQQEDSAVYLCASSLAYGPGGRRGSTYEQYFGPGTRLTVT.

This CDR3 is CASSLQTQGAVGELFF. CDR3 DNA: TGTGCCAGCAGCTTACAGACTCAGGGGGCAGTCGGGGAGCTGTTTTTT. This rearrangement joins TRBV7-2 to TRBJ2-2, with 8 bases lining up with TRBD1. This CDR3 is built from 16 residues. Germline loops: CDR1 SGHTA, CDR2 FQGNSA. Trimming took 2 bases from V and 7 from J; bases not matched to a gene: 9.

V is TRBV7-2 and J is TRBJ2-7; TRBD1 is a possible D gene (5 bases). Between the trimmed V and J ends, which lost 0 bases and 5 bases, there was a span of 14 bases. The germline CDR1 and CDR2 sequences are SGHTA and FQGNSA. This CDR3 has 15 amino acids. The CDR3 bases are TGTGCCAGCAGCTTAGCGCCTACAGGCACCCACGAGCAGTACTTC. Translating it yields CASSLAPTGTHEQYF.

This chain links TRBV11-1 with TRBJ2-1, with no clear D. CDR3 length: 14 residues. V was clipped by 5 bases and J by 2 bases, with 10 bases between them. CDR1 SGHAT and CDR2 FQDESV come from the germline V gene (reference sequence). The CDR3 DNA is TGTGCCAGCAGCCCCTCCGGGCCCTACAATGAGCAGTTCTTC. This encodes CASSPSGPYNEQFF. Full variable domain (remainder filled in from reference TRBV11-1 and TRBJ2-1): EAEVAQSPRYKITEKSQAVAFWCDPISGHATLYWYRQILGQGPELLVQFQDESVVDDSQLPKDRFSAERLKGVDSTLKIQPAELGDSAMYLCASSPSGPYNEQFFGPGTRLTVL.